Listed below are T cell receptor beta chains from one sample, sequenced in a study of identical twins. TCRdb reprocessed the 5' RACE reads with MiXCR, giving one entry per CDR3 protein. This sample carries about 890,000 distinct CDR3 sequences, about 12% of them seen once, and the ten largest clones take around 1.6%. Separately, the same data were catalogued under a study of yellow fever vaccine responses in identical twins.

The source material was PBMCs. These receptor sequences come from a woman aged 18-30 years in good health. The CDR3 runs from the conserved cysteine through the conserved F or W. A D gene is named only where the DNA matches it firmly. For some rows the clone size is stated as once, few or many, or as a class when expanded; others skip it.

J: TRBJ2-2; D: TRBD2; size: .; V: TRBV7-2; DNA: TGTGCCAGCAGCTTGCCGGGGGGGCCTCCCGGGGAGCTGTTTTTT; CDR3: CASSLPGGPPGELFF
J: TRBJ2-3; D: TRBD2; size: few; V: TRBV20-1; DNA: TGCAGTGCCGGACTAGCGGGGCGCACAGATACGCAGTATTTT; CDR3: CSAGLAGRTDTQYF
J: TRBJ2-2; D: TRBD2; size: many; V: TRBV6-5; DNA: TGTGCCAGCAGTTCTGAGACTAGCGGGAGCGGGGAGCTGTTTTTT; CDR3: CASSSETSGSGELFF
J: TRBJ2-1; D: TRBD2; size: .; V: TRBV6-5; DNA: TGTGCCAGCAGTTTTACTAGCGGGAGAACCAATGAGCAGTTCTTC; CDR3: CASSFTSGRTNEQFF
J: TRBJ2-4; D: TRBD1; size: .; V: TRBV7-8; DNA: TGTGCCAGCAGCCTAGAGGCAGGGACAGTTCAGTACTTC; CDR3: CASSLEAGTVQYF
J: TRBJ1-5; D: .; size: many; V: TRBV6-1; DNA: TGTGCCAGCAGACCCTCCGGGAATAGCAATCAGCCCCAGCATTTT; CDR3: CASRPSGNSNQPQHF
J: TRBJ2-3; D: .; size: few; V: TRBV11-2; DNA: TGTGCCAGCAGCCCAACCCTGTCAGATACGCAGTATTTT; CDR3: CASSPTLSDTQYF
J: TRBJ1-2; D: TRBD1; size: few; V: TRBV20-1; DNA: TGCAGTGCTCGAAACAGGGGTGGAGGCTACACCTTC; CDR3: CSARNRGGGYTF
J: TRBJ1-4; D: .; size: .; V: TRBV12-3/TRBV12-4; DNA: TGTGCCAGCAGGGGAGGACAGTCGAGTTATGAAAAACTGTTTTTT; CDR3: CASRGGQSSYEKLFF
J: TRBJ1-4; D: .; size: many; V: TRBV5-5; DNA: TGTGCCAGCAGCTTGTTGTTACAGATTAATGAAAAACTGTTTTTT; CDR3: CASSLLLQINEKLFF
J: TRBJ1-3; D: .; size: few; V: TRBV2; DNA: TGTGCCAGCAGTGAGCAGGGGCAAGTTGGAAACACCATATATTTT; CDR3: CASSEQGQVGNTIYF
J: TRBJ2-2; D: .; size: .; V: TRBV20-1; DNA: TGCAGTGCTAGAGAGCTTTACACCGGGGAGCTGTTTTTT; CDR3: CSARELYTGELFF
J: TRBJ1-6; D: TRBD1; size: many; V: TRBV5-1; DNA: TGCGCCAGCAGCGTGGGACAGTTGGGTTCACCCCTCCACTTT; CDR3: CASSVGQLGSPLHF
J: TRBJ1-6; D: .; size: many; V: TRBV12-3/TRBV12-4; DNA: TGTGCCAGCAGTTTAACCTATAATTCACCCCTCCACTTT; CDR3: CASSLTYNSPLHF
J: TRBJ1-5; D: .; size: .; V: TRBV4-1; DNA: TGCGCCAGCAGCCAAACCAGGGGAAGTTACAATCAGCCCCAGCATTTT; CDR3: CASSQTRGSYNQPQHF
J: TRBJ2-1; D: .; size: many; V: TRBV20-1; DNA: TGCAGTGCTAGAGATTTCGGTAGGGGCTACAATGAGCAGTTCTTC; CDR3: CSARDFGRGYNEQFF
J: TRBJ2-3; D: TRBD2; size: .; V: TRBV6-1; DNA: TGTGCCAGCATCGCTAGCGGGGTCCGGGCTACGCAGTATTTT; CDR3: CASIASGVRATQYF
J: TRBJ2-1; D: TRBD1; size: few; V: TRBV6-1; DNA: TGTGCCAGCAGGAGACAGGGTGGGAGTGAGCAGTTCTTC; CDR3: CASRRQGGSEQFF
J: TRBJ1-5; D: .; size: once; V: TRBV20-1; DNA: TGCAGTGCTAGTGGTAGGAATAGCAATCAGCCCCAGCATTTT; CDR3: CSASGRNSNQPQHF
J: TRBJ1-1; D: .; size: many; V: TRBV5-1; DNA: TGCGCCAGCAGCTCAACCGACAGTTACACTGAAGCTTTCTTT; CDR3: CASSSTDSYTEAFF
J: TRBJ1-2; D: .; size: many; V: TRBV12-3/TRBV12-4; DNA: TGTGCCAGTCAGGGGAGCAACTATGGCTACACCTTC; CDR3: CASQGSNYGYTF
J: TRBJ2-1; D: TRBD2; size: few; V: TRBV12-3/TRBV12-4; DNA: TGTGCCAGCAGTTTAGGGGGGACTAGCGGGGGCATTAATGAGCAGTTCTTC; CDR3: CASSLGGTSGGINEQFF
J: TRBJ1-5; D: .; size: many; V: TRBV28; DNA: TGTGCCAGCACCCGTAGCAATCAGCCCCAGCATTTT; CDR3: CASTRSNQPQHF
J: TRBJ2-7; D: .; size: .; V: TRBV20-1; DNA: TGCAGTGCTAGTGGGCCAGGGAATTCCTACGAGCAGTACTTC; CDR3: CSASGPGNSYEQYF
J: TRBJ2-5; D: TRBD1; size: .; V: TRBV7-9; DNA: TGTGCCAGCAGCGGCGACAGGGGTTTGGAGACCCAGTACTTC; CDR3: CASSGDRGLETQYF
J: TRBJ2-5; D: TRBD1; size: .; V: TRBV20-1; DNA: TGCAGTGCTAGATGGGGGGTCGGGACAGGGGATGAGACCCAGTACTTC; CDR3: CSARWGVGTGDETQYF
J: TRBJ2-2; D: .; size: few; V: TRBV14; DNA: TGTGCCAGCAGCCAAGAAGGCTCCCCACTGGACACCGGGGAGCTGTTTTTT; CDR3: CASSQEGSPLDTGELFF
J: TRBJ2-5; D: .; size: many; V: TRBV12-3/TRBV12-4; DNA: TGTGCCAGCAGCCAAACTAGAGGAGGAGAGACCCAGTACTTC; CDR3: CASSQTRGGETQYF
J: TRBJ1-1; D: .; size: few; V: TRBV12-3/TRBV12-4; DNA: TGTGCCAGCAGCCGGGGCCGGGCTTTCTTT; CDR3: CASSRGRAFF
J: TRBJ2-5; D: .; size: few; V: TRBV7-6; DNA: TGTGCCAGCAGCTTAGCGATACACCGACAAGAGACCCAGTACTTC; CDR3: CASSLAIHRQETQYF
J: TRBJ2-1; D: TRBD1; size: many; V: TRBV7-9; DNA: TGTGCCAGCAGCCCCCGACCGGGACAGGGGGAGTTCTTC; CDR3: CASSPRPGQGEFF
J: TRBJ2-5; D: TRBD2; size: many; V: TRBV6-1; DNA: TGTGCCAGCAGTCCGGGGGGGGGACTAGCGGGGGATCAAGAGACCCAGTACTTC; CDR3: CASSPGGGLAGDQETQYF
J: TRBJ1-2; D: TRBD1; size: few; V: TRBV5-1; DNA: TGCGCCAGCAGCCAGATCGGGACAGGAGATGGCTACACCTTC; CDR3: CASSQIGTGDGYTF
J: TRBJ2-1; D: .; size: many; V: TRBV12-3/TRBV12-4; DNA: TGTGCCAGCACCACCTCCTTGGACGATGAGCAGTTCTTC; CDR3: CASTTSLDDEQFF
J: TRBJ2-1; D: .; size: many; V: TRBV12-3/TRBV12-4; DNA: TGTGCCAGCAGTTTAGGTAGACAGAGCTCCTACAATGAGCAGTTCTTC; CDR3: CASSLGRQSSYNEQFF
J: TRBJ2-5; D: TRBD2; size: .; V: TRBV7-9; DNA: TGTGCCAGCAGACCGGGGGGGGCCCCCCAAGAGACCCAGTACTTC; CDR3: CASRPGGAPQETQYF
J: TRBJ2-7; D: .; size: .; V: TRBV6-1; DNA: TGTGCCAGCAGCGCCATTGATAGCTCCTACGAGCAGTACTTC; CDR3: CASSAIDSSYEQYF
J: TRBJ2-1; D: TRBD2; size: few; V: TRBV28; DNA: TGTGCCAGCAGTTCGAGTGGGGGGAGGGCGGGAAATGAGCAGTTCTTC; CDR3: CASSSSGGRAGNEQFF
J: TRBJ1-5; D: .; size: .; V: TRBV6-5; DNA: TGTGCCAGCAGTTATGCTTGGACAGAAAGCAATCAGCCCCAGCATTTT; CDR3: CASSYAWTESNQPQHF
J: TRBJ2-3; D: .; size: few; V: TRBV27; DNA: TGTGCCAGCAGTTTACGCCGGGCCCGCACAGATACGCAGTATTTT; CDR3: CASSLRRARTDTQYF
J: TRBJ2-7; D: .; size: few; V: TRBV13; DNA: TGTGCCAGCAGCTTAGAAACTGCGGGCCCCGCACACTACGAGCAGTACTTC; CDR3: CASSLETAGPAHYEQYF
J: TRBJ1-2; D: TRBD1; size: .; V: TRBV6-5; DNA: TGTGCCAGCAGTTACTCAGGGGGCAGGGGGGAAGGCTACACCTTC; CDR3: CASSYSGGRGEGYTF
J: TRBJ2-7; D: .; size: .; V: TRBV18; DNA: TGTGCCAGCTCACCACCGAAACCAGGAACCTACGAGCAGTACTTC; CDR3: CASSPPKPGTYEQYF
J: TRBJ2-3; D: .; size: few; V: TRBV5-8; DNA: TGTGCCAGCAGCGACTTGTTGGATACGCAGTATTTT; CDR3: CASSDLLDTQYF
J: TRBJ2-3; D: .; size: .; V: TRBV15; DNA: TGTGCCACCAGCAAAAGCGGGACAGAGCAACAGTATTTT; CDR3: CATSKSGTEQQYF